This T cell receptor beta chain appears in the sequencing data of a study of blood T cell repertoires in COVID-19. Overall study: Specimens from acute and convalescent COVID-19 originated in the United States, Italy and Spain. From T cells, B-cell-depleted T cells, or PBMCs came the material, which was cDNA or gDNA.

In the original workflow: Reference gene primer amplification gave nucleated cell count estimates. Generated by immunoSEQ multiplex PCR, the TCRdb table keeps only in-frame clones and is missing some. That table supplies the V and J calls and clone size; D and trimming were determined from the DNA. The sample shows approximately 300,000 clones, more than 70% of them seen only once. The V gene's germline CDR1 is MDHEN and CDR2 SYDVKM. The CDR3 sequence is 14 residues long. V lost 6 bases, J lost 7 bases, and 19 bases lay in between. The sequence derives from a woman in her fifties or sixties with acute or convalescent COVID-19. Sequencing used peripheral blood. This sequence joins TRBV28 and TRBJ2-7; TRBD2 might be the D (7 bases). The DNA of the CDR3 is TGTGCCAGCAGGACGGTCCGGGGAGGGGGAGAGCAGTACTTC. Its protein product is CASRTVRGGGEQYF.